This TCR beta chain originates from a study of T cells in Graves' hyperthyroidism and ophthalmopathy. RNA transcripts yielded amplified TCR beta CDR3 regions. Carried out on the TCR CDR3, a first-round RT-PCR used the HTBI primer set. TCRdb re-called the multiplex PCR reads with MiXCR, one entry per CDR3 protein. The sample lists about 400,000 distinct CDR3 sequences, 15% occurring once. Germline CDR1 is DFQATT and CDR2 is SNEGSKA (reference sequence). This CDR3 is built from 14 residues. V was clipped by 5 bases and J by 2 bases, with 16 bases between them. The receptor comes from a woman aged 25 to 39 with Graves' hyperthyroidism. The specimen sequenced was blood. The V call is TRBV20-1, the J call TRBJ2-7; maybe TRBD2 (5 bases). The CDR3: CSARKTGITYEQYF. The DNA for the CDR3 is TGCAGTGCTCGGAAAACCGGGATTACCTACGAGCAGTACTTC.